This T cell receptor beta chain came from a study of blood T cells in healthy people across ages. The CDR3 has 15 amino acids. V dropped 6 bases and J dropped 11; count of bases not matched to a gene: 18. CDR1 is ENHRY, CDR2 SYGVKD, per germline. This clonotype was seen many times. The use of a sample-barcoded 5' primer and a J-beta primer mix characterized a second PCR of about 6 to 11 cycles. In TCRdb, the 5' RACE reads were re-called with MiXCR into one record per CDR3 protein. The sample consists of about 590,000 distinct CDR3 sequences, about 30% of them appearing once. Sequences were obtained from blood. This chain joins TRBV10-3 and TRBJ2-5, with 7 bases lining up with TRBD1. The receptor's source is an elderly woman in good health. The CDR3 loop reads CAISDQIRQGFVQYF. Written as DNA, the CDR3 is TGTGCCATCAGCGACCAGATCAGACAGGGATTCGTGCAGTACTTC.